This TCR beta chain is drawn from a study of regulatory T cells in long-lasting Graves disease. Researchers made TCR beta libraries by using iRepertoire HTBI primers and running Arm-PCR on CDR3 regions. Using its own MiXCR run on the multiplex PCR reads, TCRdb lists one record per CDR3 protein. Of some 330,000 distinct CDR3 sequences in the sample, about 12% were seen once. CDR1 is SGHAT and CDR2 is FQDESV in the germline V gene (reference sequence). J gave up 0 bases and V 10 bases, and 14 bases lay outside the gene matches. The CDR3 consists of 18 residues. The time point: newly diagnosed GD, antithyroid drugs for less than 3 months. Extracted PBMC RNA gave rise to the TCR library. These same data were also listed under a study on T cells in Graves' hyperthyroidism and ophthalmopathy.

J is TRBJ2-6 and V is TRBV11-1; TRBD1 matches 8 bases. The sequencing used peripheral blood mononuclear cells (PBMCs), collected at new diagnosis, from a patient treated with antithyroid drugs. The source of this sequence is a woman aged 18-29 years with Graves disease. CDR3: CAIREGGRGPSGANVLTF. CDR3 DNA: TGTGCCATCAGAGAGGGGGGCAGGGGGCCCTCTGGGGCCAACGTCCTGACTTTC.